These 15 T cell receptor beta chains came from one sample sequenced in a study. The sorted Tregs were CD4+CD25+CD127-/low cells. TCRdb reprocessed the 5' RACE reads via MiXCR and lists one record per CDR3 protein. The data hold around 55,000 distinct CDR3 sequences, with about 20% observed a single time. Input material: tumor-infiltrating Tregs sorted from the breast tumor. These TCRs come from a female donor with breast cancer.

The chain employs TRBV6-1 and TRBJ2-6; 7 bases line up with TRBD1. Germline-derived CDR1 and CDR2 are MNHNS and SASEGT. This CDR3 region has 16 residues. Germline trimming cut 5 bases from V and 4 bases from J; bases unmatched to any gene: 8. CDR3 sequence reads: CASSLDRARGANVLTF. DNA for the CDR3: TGTGCCAGCAGTTTAGACAGGGCTAGGGGGGCCAACGTCCTGACTTTC.

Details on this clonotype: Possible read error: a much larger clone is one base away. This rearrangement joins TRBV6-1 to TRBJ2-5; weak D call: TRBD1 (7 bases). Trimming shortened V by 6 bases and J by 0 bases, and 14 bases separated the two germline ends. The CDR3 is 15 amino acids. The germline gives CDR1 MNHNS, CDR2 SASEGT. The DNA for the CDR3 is TGTGCCAGCAGGGAGGCGGGACAGTACCAAGAGACCCAGTACTTC. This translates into CASREAGQYQETQYF.

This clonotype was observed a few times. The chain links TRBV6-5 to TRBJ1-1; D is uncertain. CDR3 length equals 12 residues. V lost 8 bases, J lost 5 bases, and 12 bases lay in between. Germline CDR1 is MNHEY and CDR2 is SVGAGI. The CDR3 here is CASSEIGTEAFF. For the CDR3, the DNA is TGTGCCAGCTCCGAAATCGGGACTGAAGCTTTCTTT.

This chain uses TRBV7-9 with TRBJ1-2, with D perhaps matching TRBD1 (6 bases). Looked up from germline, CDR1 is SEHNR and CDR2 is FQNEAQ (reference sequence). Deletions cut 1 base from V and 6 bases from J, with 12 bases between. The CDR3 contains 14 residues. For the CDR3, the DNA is TGTGCCAGCAGCTTAGAGGCACAGGGCCATGGCTACACCTTC. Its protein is CASSLEAQGHGYTF. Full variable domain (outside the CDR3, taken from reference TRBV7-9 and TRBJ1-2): DTGVSQNPRHKITKRGQNVTFRCDPISEHNRLYWYRQTLGQGPEFLTYFQNEAQLEKSRLLSDRFSAERPKGSFSTLEIQRTEQGDSAMYLCASSLEAQGHGYTFGSGTRLTVV.

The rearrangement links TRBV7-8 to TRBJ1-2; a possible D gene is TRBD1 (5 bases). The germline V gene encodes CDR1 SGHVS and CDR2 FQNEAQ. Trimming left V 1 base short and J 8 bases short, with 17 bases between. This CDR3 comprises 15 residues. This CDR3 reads CASSLGDSSTRGYTF. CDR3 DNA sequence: TGTGCCAGCAGCTTAGGCGACAGCAGTACTAGAGGCTACACCTTC.

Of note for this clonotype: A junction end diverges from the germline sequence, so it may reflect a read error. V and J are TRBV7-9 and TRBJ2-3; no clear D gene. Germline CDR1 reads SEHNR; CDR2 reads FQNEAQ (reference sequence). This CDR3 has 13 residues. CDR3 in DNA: TGTGCCAGCAGCTTAGCCGACACAGATATGCAGTATTTT. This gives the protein CASSLADTDMQYF.

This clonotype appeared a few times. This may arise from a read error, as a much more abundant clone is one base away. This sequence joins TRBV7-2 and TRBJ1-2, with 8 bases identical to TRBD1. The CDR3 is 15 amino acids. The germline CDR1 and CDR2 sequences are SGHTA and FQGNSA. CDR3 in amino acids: CASSHYLTGDYGYAF. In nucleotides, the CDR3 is TGTGCCAGCAGCCACTATCTGACAGGGGACTATGGCTACGCCTTC.

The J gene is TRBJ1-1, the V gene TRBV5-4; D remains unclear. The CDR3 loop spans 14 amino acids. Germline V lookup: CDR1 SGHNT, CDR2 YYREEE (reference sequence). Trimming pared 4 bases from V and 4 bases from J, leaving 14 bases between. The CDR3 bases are TGTGCCAGCAGCCTGGACGGAGGGAGCACTGAAGCTTTCTTT. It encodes CASSLDGGSTEAFF.

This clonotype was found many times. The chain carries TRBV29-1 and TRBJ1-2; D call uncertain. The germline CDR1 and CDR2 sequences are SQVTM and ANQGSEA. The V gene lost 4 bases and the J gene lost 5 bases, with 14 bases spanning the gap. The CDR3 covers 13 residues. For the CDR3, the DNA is TGCAGCGTTGTAAACGTGCCGTTATATGGCTACACCTTC. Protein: CSVVNVPLYGYTF.

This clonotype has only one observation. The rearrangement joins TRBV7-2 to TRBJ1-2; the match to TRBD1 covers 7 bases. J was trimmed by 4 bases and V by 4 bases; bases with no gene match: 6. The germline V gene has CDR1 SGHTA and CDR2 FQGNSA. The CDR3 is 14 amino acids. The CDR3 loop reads CASSSRQGPYGYTF. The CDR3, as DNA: TGTGCCAGCAGCTCCCGACAGGGCCCCTATGGCTACACCTTC.

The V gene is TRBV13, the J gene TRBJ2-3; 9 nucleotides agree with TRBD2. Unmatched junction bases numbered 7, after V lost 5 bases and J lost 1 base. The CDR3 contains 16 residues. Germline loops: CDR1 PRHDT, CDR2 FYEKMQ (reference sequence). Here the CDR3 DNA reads TGTGCCAGCAGCCCCGGGGTAGCGGGGGGCACAGATACGCAGTATTTT. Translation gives CASSPGVAGGTDTQYF.

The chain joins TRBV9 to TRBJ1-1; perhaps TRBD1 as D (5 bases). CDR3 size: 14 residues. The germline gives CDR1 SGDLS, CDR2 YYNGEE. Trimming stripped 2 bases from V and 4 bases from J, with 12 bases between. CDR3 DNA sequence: TGTGCCAGCAGCGTTGGGGGTTATGGCACTGAAGCTTTCTTT. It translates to CASSVGGYGTEAFF.

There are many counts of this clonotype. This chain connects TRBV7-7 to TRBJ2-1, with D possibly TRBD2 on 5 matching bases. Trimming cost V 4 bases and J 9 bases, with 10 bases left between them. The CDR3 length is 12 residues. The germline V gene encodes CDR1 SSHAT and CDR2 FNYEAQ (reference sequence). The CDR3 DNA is TGTGCCAGCAGCTCGGACTTGGGTGAGCAGTTCTTC. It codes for CASSSDLGEQFF.

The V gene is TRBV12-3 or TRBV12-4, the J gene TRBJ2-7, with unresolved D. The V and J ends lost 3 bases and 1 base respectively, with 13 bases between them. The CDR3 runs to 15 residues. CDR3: CASSFGRRFSYEQYF. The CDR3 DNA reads TGTGCCAGCAGTTTCGGACGCAGATTTTCCTACGAGCAGTACTTC.

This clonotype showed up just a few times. CDR3 region: CASSPGPRGGQGYNEQFF. The CDR3 DNA is TGTGCCAGCAGCCCTGGGCCACGGGGAGGACAGGGGTACAATGAGCAGTTCTTC. This chain links TRBV7-9 with TRBJ2-1, with 9 bases fitting TRBD1. J gave up 4 bases and V 5 bases, and 15 bases lay outside the gene matches. The germline V gene encodes CDR1 SEHNR and CDR2 FQNEAQ (reference sequence). This CDR3 region has 18 residues. Combining the CDR3 with reference TRBV7-9 and TRBJ2-1 gives the whole variable domain DTGVSQNPRHKITKRGQNVTFRCDPISEHNRLYWYRQTLGQGPEFLTYFQNEAQLEKSRLLSDRFSAERPKGSFSTLEIQRTEQGDSAMYLCASSPGPRGGQGYNEQFFGPGTRLTVL.